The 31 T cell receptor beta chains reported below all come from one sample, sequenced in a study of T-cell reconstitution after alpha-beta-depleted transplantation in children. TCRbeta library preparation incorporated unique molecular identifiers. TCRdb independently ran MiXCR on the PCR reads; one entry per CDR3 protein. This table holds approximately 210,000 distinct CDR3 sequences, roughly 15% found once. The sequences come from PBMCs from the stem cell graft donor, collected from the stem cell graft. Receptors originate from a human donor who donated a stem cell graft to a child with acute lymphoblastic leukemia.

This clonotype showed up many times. The CDR3 DNA sequence: TGTGCCAGCAGTTACGGCCTGAACACTGAAGCTTTCTTT. Residues: CASSYGLNTEAFF. This rearrangement joins TRBV5-6 to TRBJ1-1, with D uncertain. This CDR3 has 13 residues. V gave up 5 bases and J gave up 0 bases, with 8 bases separating them. Germline assignment: CDR1 SGHDT and CDR2 YYEEEE.

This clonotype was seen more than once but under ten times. CDR3 sequence (DNA): TGTGCCAGCAGCCGGACAGGGTCTGGAAACACCATATATTTT. Encoded protein: CASSRTGSGNTIYF. The gene calls are TRBV6-1 and TRBJ1-3, with TRBD1 matching 8 bases. The germline V gene has CDR1 MNHNS and CDR2 SASEGT. This CDR3 spans 14 amino acids. With V trimmed by 6 bases and J by 1 base, 2 bases remained unmatched.

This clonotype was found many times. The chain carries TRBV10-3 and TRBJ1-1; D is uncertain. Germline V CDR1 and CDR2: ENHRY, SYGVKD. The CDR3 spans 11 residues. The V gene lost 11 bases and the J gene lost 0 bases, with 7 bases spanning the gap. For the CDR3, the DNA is TGTGCCTCTCGAATGAACACTGAAGCTTTCTTT. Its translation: CASRMNTEAFF.

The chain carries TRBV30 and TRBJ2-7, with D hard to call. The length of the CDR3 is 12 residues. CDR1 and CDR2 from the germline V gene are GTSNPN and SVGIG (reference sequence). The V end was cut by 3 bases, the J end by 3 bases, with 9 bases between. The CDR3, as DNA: TGTGCCTGGAGGCCCGGGCTCTACGAGCAGTACTTC. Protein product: CAWRPGLYEQYF.

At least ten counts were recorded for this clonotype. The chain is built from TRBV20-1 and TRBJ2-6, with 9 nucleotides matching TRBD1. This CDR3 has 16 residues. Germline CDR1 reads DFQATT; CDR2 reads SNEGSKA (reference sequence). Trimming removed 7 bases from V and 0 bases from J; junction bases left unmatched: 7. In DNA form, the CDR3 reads TGCAGTGTTACCGGGACAGGGTCCTCTGGGGCCAACGTCCTGACTTTC. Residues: CSVTGTGSSGANVLTF.

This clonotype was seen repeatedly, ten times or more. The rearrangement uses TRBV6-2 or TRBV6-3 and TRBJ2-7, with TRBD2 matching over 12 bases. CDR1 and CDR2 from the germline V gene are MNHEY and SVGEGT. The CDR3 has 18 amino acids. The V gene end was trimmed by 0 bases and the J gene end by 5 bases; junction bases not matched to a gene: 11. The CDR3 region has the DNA TGTGCCAGCAGTTACTCGACCGGCCTAGCGGGAGGGTTCCACGAGCAGTACTTC. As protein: CASSYSTGLAGGFHEQYF.

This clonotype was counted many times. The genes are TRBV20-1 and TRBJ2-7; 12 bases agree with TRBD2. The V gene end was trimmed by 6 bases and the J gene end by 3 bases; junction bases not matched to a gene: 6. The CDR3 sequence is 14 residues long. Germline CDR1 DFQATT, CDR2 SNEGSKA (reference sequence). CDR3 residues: CSAMKTSGSYEQYF. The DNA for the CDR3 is TGCAGTGCCATGAAGACTAGCGGGAGCTACGAGCAGTACTTC.

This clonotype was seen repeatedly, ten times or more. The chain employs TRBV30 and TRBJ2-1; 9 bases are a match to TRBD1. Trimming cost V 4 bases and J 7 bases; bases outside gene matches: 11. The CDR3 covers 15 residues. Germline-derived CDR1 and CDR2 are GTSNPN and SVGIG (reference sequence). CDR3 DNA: TGTGCCTGGACGACCGGGACAGGGTTGTTGAATGAGCAGTTCTTC. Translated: CAWTTGTGLLNEQFF. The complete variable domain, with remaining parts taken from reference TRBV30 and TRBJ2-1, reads SQTIHQWPATLVQPVGSPLSLECTVEGTSNPNLYWYRQAAGRGLQLLFYSVGIGQISSEVPQNLSASRPQDRQFILSSKKLLLSDSGFYLCAWTTGTGLLNEQFFGPGTRLTVL.

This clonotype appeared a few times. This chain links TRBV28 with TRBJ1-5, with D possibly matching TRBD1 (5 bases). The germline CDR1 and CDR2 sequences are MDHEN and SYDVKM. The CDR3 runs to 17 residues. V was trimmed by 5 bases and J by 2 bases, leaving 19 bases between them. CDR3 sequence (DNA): TGTGCCAGCAGTCCCCAAAGGGGTAGGATGGGCAATCAGCCCCAGCATTTT. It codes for CASSPQRGRMGNQPQHF.

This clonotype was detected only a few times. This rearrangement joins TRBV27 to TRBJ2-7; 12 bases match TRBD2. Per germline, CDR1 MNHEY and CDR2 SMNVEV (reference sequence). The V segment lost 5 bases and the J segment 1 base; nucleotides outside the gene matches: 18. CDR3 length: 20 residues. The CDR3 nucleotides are TGTGCCAGCAGTCCCTCCCCGACTAGCGGGAGAGAGCGAAGGTCCTACGAGCAGTACTTC. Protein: CASSPSPTSGRERRSYEQYF.

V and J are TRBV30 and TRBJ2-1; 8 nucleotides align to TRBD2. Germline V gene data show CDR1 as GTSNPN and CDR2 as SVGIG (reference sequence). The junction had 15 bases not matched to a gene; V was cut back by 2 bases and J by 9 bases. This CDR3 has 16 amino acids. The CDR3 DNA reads TGTGCCTGGAGTTCCTTAGCGGGATTTTCAGGTATTGAGCAGTTCTTC. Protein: CAWSSLAGFSGIEQFF.

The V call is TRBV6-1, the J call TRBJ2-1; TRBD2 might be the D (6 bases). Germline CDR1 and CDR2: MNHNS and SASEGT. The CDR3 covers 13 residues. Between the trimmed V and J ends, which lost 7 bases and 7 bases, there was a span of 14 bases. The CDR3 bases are TGTGCCAGCACTCGCGGGGCCTCGAATGAGCAGTTCTTC. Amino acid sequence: CASTRGASNEQFF.

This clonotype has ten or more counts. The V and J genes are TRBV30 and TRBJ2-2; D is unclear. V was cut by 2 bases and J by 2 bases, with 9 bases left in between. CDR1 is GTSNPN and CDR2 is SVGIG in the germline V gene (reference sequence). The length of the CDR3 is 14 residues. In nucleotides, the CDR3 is TGTGCCTGGAGTCGTCTAGTAAACACCGGGGAGCTGTTTTTT. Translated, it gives CAWSRLVNTGELFF. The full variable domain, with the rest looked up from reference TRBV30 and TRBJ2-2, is SQTIHQWPATLVQPVGSPLSLECTVEGTSNPNLYWYRQAAGRGLQLLFYSVGIGQISSEVPQNLSASRPQDRQFILSSKKLLLSDSGFYLCAWSRLVNTGELFFGEGSRLTVL.

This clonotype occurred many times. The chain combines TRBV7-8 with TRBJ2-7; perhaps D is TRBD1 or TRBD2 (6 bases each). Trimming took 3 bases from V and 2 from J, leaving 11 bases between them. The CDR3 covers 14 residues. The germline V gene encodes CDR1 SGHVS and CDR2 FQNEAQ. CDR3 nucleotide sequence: TGTGCCAGCAGCTTTACTGGGGGGCCCTACGAGCAGTACTTC. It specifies CASSFTGGPYEQYF.

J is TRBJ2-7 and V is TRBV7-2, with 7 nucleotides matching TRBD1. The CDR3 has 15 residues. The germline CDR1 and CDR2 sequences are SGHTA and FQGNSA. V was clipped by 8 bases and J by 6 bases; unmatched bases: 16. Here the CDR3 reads CASSPTGTAGREQYF. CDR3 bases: TGTGCCAGCTCCCCTACCGGGACAGCAGGTCGCGAGCAGTACTTC.

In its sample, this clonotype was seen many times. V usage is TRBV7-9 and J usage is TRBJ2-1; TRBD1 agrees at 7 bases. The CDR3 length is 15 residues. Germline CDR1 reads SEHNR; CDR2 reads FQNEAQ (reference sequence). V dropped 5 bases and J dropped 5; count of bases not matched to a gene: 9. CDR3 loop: CASSPPGTDNNEQFF. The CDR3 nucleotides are TGTGCCAGCAGCCCCCCCGGGACAGACAACAATGAGCAGTTCTTC.

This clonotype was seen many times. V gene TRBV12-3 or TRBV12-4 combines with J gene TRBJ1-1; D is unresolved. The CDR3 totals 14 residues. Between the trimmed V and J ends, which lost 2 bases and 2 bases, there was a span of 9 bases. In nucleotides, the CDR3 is TGTGCCAGCAGTTTAAACTGGGGAAACACTGAAGCTTTCTTT. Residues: CASSLNWGNTEAFF.

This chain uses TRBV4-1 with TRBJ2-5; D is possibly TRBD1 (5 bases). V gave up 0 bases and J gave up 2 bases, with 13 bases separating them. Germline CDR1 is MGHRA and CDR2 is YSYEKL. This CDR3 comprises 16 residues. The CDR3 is CASSQDSWRQQETQYF. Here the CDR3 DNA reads TGCGCCAGCAGCCAAGATTCTTGGCGACAGCAAGAGACCCAGTACTTC.

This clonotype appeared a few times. The CDR3 spells CASSLASPKGARVNTEAFF. CDR3 nucleotide sequence: TGTGCCAGCAGCTTAGCATCCCCCAAGGGGGCTAGGGTGAACACTGAAGCTTTCTTT. V usage is TRBV7-2 and J usage is TRBJ1-1, with TRBD1 identical over 7 bases. J was trimmed by 0 bases and V by 0 bases; bases with no gene match: 13. The CDR3 sequence is 19 residues long. CDR1 and CDR2 (germline): SGHTA, FQGNSA. The complete variable domain, with remaining parts taken from reference TRBV7-2 and TRBJ1-1, reads GAGVSQSPSNKVTEKGKDVELRCDPISGHTALYWYRQSLGQGLEFLIYFQGNSAPDKSGLPSDRFSAERTGGSVSTLTIQRTQQEDSAVYLCASSLASPKGARVNTEAFFGQGTRLTVV.

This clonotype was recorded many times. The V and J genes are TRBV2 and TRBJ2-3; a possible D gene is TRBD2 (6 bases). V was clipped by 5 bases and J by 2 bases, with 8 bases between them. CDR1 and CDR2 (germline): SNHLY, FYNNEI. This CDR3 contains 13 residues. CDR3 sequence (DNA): TGTGCCAGCAGTCGCGGGATCACAGATACGCAGTATTTT. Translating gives CASSRGITDTQYF.

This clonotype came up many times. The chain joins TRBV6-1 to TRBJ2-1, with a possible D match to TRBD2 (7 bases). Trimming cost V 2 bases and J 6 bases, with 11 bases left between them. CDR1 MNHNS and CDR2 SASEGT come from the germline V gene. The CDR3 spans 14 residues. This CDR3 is CASSEYREGNEQFF. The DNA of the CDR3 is TGTGCCAGCAGTGAATACAGGGAGGGCAATGAGCAGTTCTTC.

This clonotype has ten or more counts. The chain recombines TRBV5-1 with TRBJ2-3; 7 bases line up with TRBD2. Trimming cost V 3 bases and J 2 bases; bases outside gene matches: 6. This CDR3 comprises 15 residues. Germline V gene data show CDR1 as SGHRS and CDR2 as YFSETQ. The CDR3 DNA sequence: TGCGCCAGCAGCTACTCGGCGGGAGACACAGATACGCAGTATTTT. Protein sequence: CASSYSAGDTDTQYF.

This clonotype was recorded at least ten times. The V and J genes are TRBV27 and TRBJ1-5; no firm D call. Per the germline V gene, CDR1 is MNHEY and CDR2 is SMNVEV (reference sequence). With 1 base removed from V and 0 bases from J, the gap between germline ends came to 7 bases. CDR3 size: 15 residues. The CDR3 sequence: CASSLFKNSNQPQHF. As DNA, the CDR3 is TGTGCCAGCAGTTTATTTAAGAATAGCAATCAGCCCCAGCATTTT.

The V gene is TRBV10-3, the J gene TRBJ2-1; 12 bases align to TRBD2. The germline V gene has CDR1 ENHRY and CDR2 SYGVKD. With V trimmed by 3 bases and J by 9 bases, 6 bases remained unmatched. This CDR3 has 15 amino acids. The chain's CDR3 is CAISDLAGGPSEQFF. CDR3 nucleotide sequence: TGTGCCATCAGTGACCTAGCGGGAGGGCCTAGTGAGCAGTTCTTC.

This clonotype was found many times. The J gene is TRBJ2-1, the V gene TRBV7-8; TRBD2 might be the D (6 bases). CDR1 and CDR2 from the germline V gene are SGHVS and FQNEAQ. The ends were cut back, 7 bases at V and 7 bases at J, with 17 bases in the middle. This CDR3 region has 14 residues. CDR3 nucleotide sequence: TGTGCCAGCACTATTAGCGGAGGTAGGAATGAGCAGTTCTTC. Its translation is CASTISGGRNEQFF.

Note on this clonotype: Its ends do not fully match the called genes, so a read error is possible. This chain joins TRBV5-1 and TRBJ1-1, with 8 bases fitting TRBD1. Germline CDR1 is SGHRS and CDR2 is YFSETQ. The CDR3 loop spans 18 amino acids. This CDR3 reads CATSPTIRGPGMNTEAFF. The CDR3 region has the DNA TGCGCCACCAGCCCAACGATCAGGGGGCCTGGTATGAACACTGAAGCTTTCTTT.

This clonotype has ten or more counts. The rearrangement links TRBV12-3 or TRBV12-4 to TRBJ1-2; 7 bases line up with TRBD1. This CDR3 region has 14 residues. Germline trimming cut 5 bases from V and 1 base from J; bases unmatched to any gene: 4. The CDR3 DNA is TGTGCCAGCAGTACGGGACAGCATAACTATGGCTACACCTTC. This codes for CASSTGQHNYGYTF.

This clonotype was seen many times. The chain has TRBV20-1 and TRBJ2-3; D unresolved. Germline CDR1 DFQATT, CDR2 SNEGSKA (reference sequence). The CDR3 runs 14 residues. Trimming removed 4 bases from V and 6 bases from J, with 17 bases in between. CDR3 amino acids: CSATKWQIGDTQYF. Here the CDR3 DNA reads TGCAGTGCTACTAAATGGCAGATAGGGGATACGCAGTATTTT.

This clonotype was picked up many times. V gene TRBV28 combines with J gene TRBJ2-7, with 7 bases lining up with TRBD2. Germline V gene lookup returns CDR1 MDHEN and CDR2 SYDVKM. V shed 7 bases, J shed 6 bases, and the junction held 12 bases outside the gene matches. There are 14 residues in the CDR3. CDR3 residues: CASTPAGGSGEQYF. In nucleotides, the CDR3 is TGTGCCAGCACCCCCGCCGGCGGGAGCGGCGAGCAGTACTTC.

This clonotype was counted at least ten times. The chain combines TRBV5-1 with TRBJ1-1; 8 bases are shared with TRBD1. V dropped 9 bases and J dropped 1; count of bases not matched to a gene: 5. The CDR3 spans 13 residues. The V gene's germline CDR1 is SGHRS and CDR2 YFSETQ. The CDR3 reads CATATGENTEAFF. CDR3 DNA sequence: TGCGCCACCGCGACAGGGGAGAACACTGAAGCTTTCTTT.

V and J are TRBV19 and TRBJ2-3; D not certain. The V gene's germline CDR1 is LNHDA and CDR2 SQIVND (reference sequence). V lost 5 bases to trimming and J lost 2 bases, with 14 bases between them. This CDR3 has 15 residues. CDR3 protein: CASSSLGGNTDTQYF. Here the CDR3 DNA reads TGTGCCAGTAGTTCTTTAGGCGGAAACACAGATACGCAGTATTTT.